Listed here are 25 T cell receptor beta chains from one sample, sequenced in a study of T cells after yellow fever vaccination. TCRdb called the 5' RACE reads again in MiXCR, with one record for every CDR3 protein. The sample lists some 340,000 distinct CDR3 sequences; about 10% were seen once. This specimen was CD4+ T cells sorted from PBMCs, taken 45 days after the yellow fever booster vaccination. These receptors originate from a man in his late teens or twenties who received the YFV17D yellow fever vaccine.

In its sample, this clonotype was seen a few times. The chain has TRBV5-1 and TRBJ2-7, with D perhaps matching TRBD2 (5 bases). Trimming took 8 bases from V and 2 from J, leaving 14 bases between them. The V gene's germline CDR1 is SGHRS and CDR2 YFSETQ. The CDR3 runs to 13 residues. CDR3 sequence: CASRLGGAYEQYF. CDR3 coding DNA: TGCGCCAGTCGGCTTGGAGGAGCCTACGAGCAGTACTTC.

The rearrangement joins TRBV30 to TRBJ1-5; D remains ambiguous. This CDR3 is built from 14 residues. Trimming left V 0 bases short and J 1 base short, with 7 bases between. CDR1 GTSNPN and CDR2 SVGIG come from the germline V gene (reference sequence). The CDR3 spells CAWSVLTSNQPQHF. The CDR3 nucleotides are TGTGCCTGGAGTGTTTTGACCAGCAATCAGCCCCAGCATTTT. Full variable domain (outside the CDR3, taken from reference TRBV30 and TRBJ1-5): SQTIHQWPATLVQPVGSPLSLECTVEGTSNPNLYWYRQAAGRGLQLLFYSVGIGQISSEVPQNLSASRPQDRQFILSSKKLLLSDSGFYLCAWSVLTSNQPQHFGDGTRLSIL.

This clonotype has a count of ten or more. This rearrangement joins TRBV5-1 to TRBJ2-2; D possibly corresponds to TRBD1 (5 bases). Germline assignment: CDR1 SGHRS and CDR2 YFSETQ. The CDR3 is made up of 15 amino acids. Deletions cut 4 bases from V and 6 bases from J, with 16 bases between. The CDR3 DNA sequence: TGCGCCAGCAGCGCAGGGATCGGGCACGCCGGGGAGCTGTTTTTT. It specifies CASSAGIGHAGELFF.

V and J are TRBV7-2 and TRBJ1-3, with 7 bases identical to TRBD1. Per the germline V gene, CDR1 is SGHTA and CDR2 is FQGNSA. Trimming at V came to 5 bases and at J to 2 bases, leaving 6 bases not matched to a gene. The CDR3 extends over 15 amino acids. DNA for the CDR3: TGTGCCAGCAGCCGCGATACAGGGGCTGGAAACACCATATATTTT. Amino acids: CASSRDTGAGNTIYF.

The sample holds a few counts of this clonotype. The rearrangement uses TRBV7-2 and TRBJ2-1, with TRBD1 matching over 10 bases. The CDR3 has 14 amino acids. Germline-derived CDR1 and CDR2 are SGHTA and FQGNSA. V shed 5 bases, J shed 8 bases, and the junction held 6 bases outside the gene matches. The DNA for the CDR3 is TGTGCCAGCAGCACGACAGGGGGCTCGGATGAGCAGTTCTTC. This codes for CASSTTGGSDEQFF.

This chain uses TRBV20-1 with TRBJ1-6; no firm D call. Looked up from germline, CDR1 is DFQATT and CDR2 is SNEGSKA (reference sequence). Trimming cost V 0 bases and J 0 bases, with 9 bases left between them. The CDR3 extends over 16 amino acids. Written as DNA, the CDR3 is TGCAGTGCTAGAGAGGGCGGTAACTCCTATAATTCACCCCTCCACTTT. Its translation is CSAREGGNSYNSPLHF.

The rearrangement joins TRBV19 to TRBJ1-5, with a possible D match to TRBD1 (5 bases). Germline CDR1 LNHDA, CDR2 SQIVND (reference sequence). The CDR3 consists of 16 residues. V lost 3 bases to trimming and J lost 0 bases, with 12 bases between them. The CDR3 bases are TGTGCCAGTAGTATCCCCACTGGGGGTAGCAATCAGCCCCAGCATTTT. It is translated as CASSIPTGGSNQPQHF.

The J gene is TRBJ1-2, the V gene TRBV19; D not resolved. The germline V gene encodes CDR1 LNHDA and CDR2 SQIVND (reference sequence). The CDR3 has 14 residues. V was cut by 5 bases and J by 1 base, with 11 bases left in between. The CDR3 DNA reads as TGTGCCAGTAGTGACACCGGGAGTAACTATGGCTACACCTTC. Protein: CASSDTGSNYGYTF.

As concerns this clonotype: An end of the junction does not agree with germline; a read error may underlie this. The rearrangement uses TRBV28 and TRBJ1-2; 7 bases agree with TRBD1. Germline assignment: CDR1 MDHEN and CDR2 SYDVKM. CDR3 length: 13 amino acids. The CDR3 bases are TGTGCCAGCAGTCGGGACAGCAACTCTGGCTACACCTTC. This translates into CASSRDSNSGYTF.

This clonotype was counted at least ten times. The chain recombines TRBV3-1 with TRBJ1-1, with D unclear. CDR1 and CDR2 (germline): LGHDT, YNNKEL (reference sequence). The CDR3 sequence is 13 residues long. V shed 3 bases and J shed 1 base, with 6 bases lying between them. CDR3 in DNA: TGTGCCAGCAGCCAGGGCAGGAACACTGAAGCTTTCTTT. Translating it yields CASSQGRNTEAFF.

This clonotype was detected a few times. The chain combines TRBV4-1 with TRBJ1-2, with D maybe TRBD1 (5 bases). CDR1 MGHRA and CDR2 YSYEKL come from the germline V gene. This CDR3 has 15 amino acids. The germline V and J ends were trimmed by 0 bases and 2 bases, with 10 bases remaining between them. CDR3 bases: TGCGCCAGCAGCCAAGATGACAGCGGAAACTATGGCTACACCTTC. Translation: CASSQDDSGNYGYTF.

This chain connects TRBV5-4 to TRBJ1-1; TRBD1 is a possible D gene (5 bases). The CDR3 is 12 amino acids. CDR1 is SGHNT and CDR2 is YYREEE in the germline V gene (reference sequence). V gave up 3 bases and J gave up 4 bases, with 7 bases separating them. CDR3 nucleotide sequence: TGTGCCAGCAGCTGGGACGGCACTGAAGCTTTCTTT. This gives the protein CASSWDGTEAFF.

This clonotype was counted a few times. The chain uses TRBV5-4 and TRBJ2-3; 8 nucleotides match TRBD2. V trimming: 7 bases; J trimming: 0 bases; junction bases outside the gene matches: 4. The length of the CDR3 is 14 residues. The germline CDR1 and CDR2 sequences are SGHNT and YYREEE (reference sequence). In DNA, the CDR3 is TGTGCCAGCCCGGCGGGGGGCAGCACAGATACGCAGTATTTT. This encodes CASPAGGSTDTQYF.

The J gene is TRBJ1-2, the V gene TRBV5-1; D is ambiguous. Trimming shortened V by 0 bases and J by 6 bases, and 9 bases separated the two germline ends. The CDR3 spans 13 residues. Germline V gene lookup returns CDR1 SGHRS and CDR2 YFSETQ. The CDR3 is CASSLGPENGYTF. The CDR3 DNA follows: TGCGCCAGCAGCTTGGGGCCGGAGAATGGCTACACCTTC.

The table lists this clonotype with a few counts. V usage is TRBV5-1 and J usage is TRBJ2-1; D remains ambiguous. The CDR3 is 18 amino acids. V gave up 3 bases and J gave up 1 base, with 20 bases separating them. Germline V gene sequence: CDR1 SGHRS, CDR2 YFSETQ. As DNA, the CDR3 is TGCGCCAGCAGCTCGGGCAGTTCATCCCAGGCGTCCTACAATGAGCAGTTCTTC. Its translation: CASSSGSSSQASYNEQFF.

V and J are TRBV19 and TRBJ2-7; D perhaps matches TRBD2 (6 bases). Germline V lookup: CDR1 LNHDA, CDR2 SQIVND (reference sequence). V lost 6 bases to trimming and J lost 4 bases, with 16 bases between them. The CDR3 is 14 amino acids. CDR3 sequence reads: CASSPWRVSYEQYF. The CDR3 nucleotides read TGTGCCAGTAGCCCGTGGAGGGTATCATACGAGCAGTACTTC. Full variable domain (outside the CDR3, taken from reference TRBV19 and TRBJ2-7): DGGITQSPKYLFRKEGQNVTLSCEQNLNHDAMYWYRQDPGQGLRLIYYSQIVNDFQKGDIAEGYSVSREKKESFPLTVTSAQKNPTAFYLCASSPWRVSYEQYFGPGTRLTVT.

This clonotype was counted a few times. This chain connects TRBV10-2 to TRBJ2-2; D ambiguous. Trimming cost V 4 bases and J 6 bases, with 9 bases left between them. There are 13 residues in the CDR3. Germline CDR1 WSHSY, CDR2 SAAADI. For the CDR3, the DNA is TGCGCCAGCAGTGTGGGCTCCCCCGGGGAGCTGTTTTTT. Translated, it gives CASSVGSPGELFF.

This clonotype was found a few times. V is TRBV9 and J is TRBJ1-2; D unresolved. Trimming stripped 2 bases from V and 2 bases from J, with 10 bases between. CDR3 length: 14 amino acids. The germline V gene encodes CDR1 SGDLS and CDR2 YYNGEE. The CDR3 protein is CASSVDDLNYGYTF. The CDR3 region has the DNA TGTGCCAGCAGCGTCGATGACTTAAACTATGGCTACACCTTC. Combining the CDR3 with reference TRBV9 and TRBJ1-2 gives the whole variable domain DSGVTQTPKHLITATGQRVTLRCSPRSGDLSVYWYQQSLDQGLQFLIQYYNGEERAKGNILERFSAQQFPDLHSELNLSSLELGDSALYFCASSVDDLNYGYTFGSGTRLTVV.

This clonotype was detected a few times. The chain combines TRBV5-1 with TRBJ1-3, with a tentative D call TRBD1 (6 bases). This CDR3 is 14 amino acids long. Germline lookup yields CDR1 SGHRS and CDR2 YFSETQ. Deletions cut 4 bases from V and 3 bases from J, with 11 bases between. The CDR3 protein is CASSPRTDGNTIYF. The DNA of the CDR3 is TGCGCCAGCAGCCCGCGGACAGATGGAAACACCATATATTTT.

This clonotype was counted only a few times. This chain uses TRBV11-1 with TRBJ2-1; a possible D gene is TRBD1 (5 bases). From germline, CDR1 is SGHAT and CDR2 FQDESV (reference sequence). CDR3 length equals 12 residues. Trimming took off 7 bases at V and 4 bases at J, with 8 bases between the two ends. CDR3 loop: CASKAGYNEQFF. Written as DNA, the CDR3 is TGTGCCAGCAAGGCAGGGTACAATGAGCAGTTCTTC.

There are a few counts of this clonotype. The chain is built from TRBV18 and TRBJ1-3; the match to TRBD1 covers 10 bases. The CDR3 totals 13 residues. CDR1 KGHSH and CDR2 LQKENI come from the germline V gene. CDR3 coding DNA: TGTCCTATTCCGGGACAGGGGGGAAACACCATATATTTT. It codes for CPIPGQGGNTIYF. Full variable domain (remainder filled in from reference TRBV18 and TRBJ1-3): NAGVMQNPRHLVRRRGQEARLRCSPMKGHSHVYWYRQLPEEGLKFMVYLQKENIIDESGMPKERFSAEFPKEGPSILRIQQVVRGDSAAYFCPIPGQGGNTIYFGEGSWLTVV.

The J gene is TRBJ2-7, the V gene TRBV7-3, with D perhaps TRBD1 (6 bases). Germline values: CDR1 SGHTA, CDR2 FQGTGA. V lost 5 bases and J lost 7, with 15 bases in between. The CDR3 is 13 residues long. CDR3 sequence: CASSPTPGVEQYV. CDR3 sequence (DNA): TGTGCCAGCAGCCCTACCCCAGGGGTAGAGCAGTACGTC.

This clonotype was found many times. V is TRBV12-3 or TRBV12-4 and J is TRBJ2-1, with TRBD1 matching over 10 bases. The V gene end was trimmed by 7 bases and the J gene end by 2 bases; junction bases not matched to a gene: 5. The CDR3 sequence is 15 residues long. CDR3 in amino acids: CASTIGQGAYNEQFF. In DNA, the CDR3 is TGTGCCAGCACCATCGGACAGGGGGCCTACAATGAGCAGTTCTTC.

This clonotype was counted ten times or more. The chain recombines TRBV4-1 with TRBJ2-5; D is unresolved. The CDR3 length is 16 residues. Germline-derived CDR1 and CDR2 are MGHRA and YSYEKL. Trimming took off 2 bases at V and 2 bases at J, with 15 bases between the two ends. Here the CDR3 DNA reads TGCGCCAGCAGCCAAAGGGTAGGCCTAGGACAAGAGACCCAGTACTTC. This translates into CASSQRVGLGQETQYF.

The chain joins TRBV7-2 to TRBJ2-7; TRBD1 matches at 7 bases. Losses at the gene ends were 5 bases for V and 3 bases for J; bases not matched to a gene: 7. The germline V gene has CDR1 SGHTA and CDR2 FQGNSA. The CDR3 loop spans 14 amino acids. The DNA of the CDR3 is TGTGCCAGCAGCCAAACAGGGGCCCACTACGAGCAGTACTTC. This sequence encodes CASSQTGAHYEQYF.